The entry below gives a single T cell receptor (beta chain) sequence along with its context. Its antigen is unknown. The data originate from a study of Ad26.COV2.S vaccination and SARS-CoV-2 variants. Study-wide context: Donor got 5x10^10 or 1x10^11 viral particles of Ad26.COV2.S.

General observations from the study: Breadth, reportedly substantial, characterized the spike-specific CD8+ and CD4+ T cell responses after vaccination.

Data came from immunoSEQ multiplex PCR; TCRdb stores just in-frame clones and leaves some out. Found here are around 370,000 clones, roughly 84% of them singletons; the top ten hold less than 4%. Treatment defined: some 20 received Ad26.COV2.S at low or high dose, single or two shots; a few received placebo; per-sample allocation not given. Collection of samples fell on day 63 after the first vaccine or placebo injection. The CDR3 is 14 amino acids. Germline loops: CDR1 MDHEN, CDR2 SYDVKM. Trimming removed 3 bases from V and 7 bases from J; junction bases left unmatched: 6. The gene calls are TRBV28 and TRBJ2-1, with TRBD2 identical over 7 bases. The clonotype was recovered from a person aged 18-65 years who received the Ad26.COV2.S COVID-19 vaccine or a placebo. This specimen was peripheral blood, taken in a trial of Ad26.COV2.S vaccine versus placebo. The CDR3: CASSFGGSWNEQFF. CDR3 DNA sequence: TGTGCCAGCAGTTTCGGCGGGAGCTGGAATGAGCAGTTCTTC.